Here is one T cell receptor (beta chain) with its context. Its cognate antigen is unknown. The data were taken from a study of CD8+CD57+ T cells in acquired aplastic anemia. Study information: The DNA of sorted CD4+ and CD8+ cells averaged roughly 3.2 ug. Study outcomes and limitations: In common between the patients and the controls were some 29 CD8+ CDR3 sequences.

The patients chosen for sequencing had shown expansion of CD8+CD57+ cells (detected by flow cytometry). Every one of the patients had aplastic anemia (severe, acquired). Germline V CDR1 and CDR2: SGHVS, FQNEAQ. V was shortened by 5 bases and J by 6 bases, with 16 bases between the two germline ends. The CDR3 is 14 amino acids. Genomic DNA, serving as template, underwent TCR beta VDJ and CDR3 profiling. TCRdb ran MiXCR on the reads and lists one entry per CDR3 protein. The table includes some 140,000 distinct CDR3 sequences, approximately 52% detected once. Sequenced sample: sorted CD4+, CD8+, or CD8+CD57+ T cells (not recorded which) from PBMCs. This clonotype was sampled from a human donor with aplastic anemia. The chain combines TRBV7-8 with TRBJ1-2, with D perhaps TRBD1 (5 bases). CDR3 in DNA: TGTGCCAGCAGCCCCGGGGGGGGGAGGCATGGCTACACCTTC. Residues: CASSPGGGRHGYTF.